The 21 T cell receptor beta chains below were found in one sample sequenced in a study of T-cell memory formation after mild COVID-19. TCRdb reprocessed the 5' RACE reads with MiXCR, giving one entry per CDR3 protein. The sample has roughly 160,000 distinct CDR3 sequences; 10% to 15% are singletons. The sample consisted of PBMCs or a T cell subset sorted from them (not recorded which). The receptors were sampled from a man between 18 and 29 years old who had mild COVID-19 (a few samples of this study predate the infection). Cell type and time point are not known.

The CDR3 loop reads CASSLEVMGRGYTF. In DNA form, the CDR3 reads TGTGCCAGCAGCTTAGAAGTGATGGGGAGAGGCTACACCTTC. The genes are TRBV7-9 and TRBJ1-2; D is ambiguous. The CDR3 is 14 amino acids. Germline V gives CDR1 SEHNR, CDR2 FQNEAQ (reference sequence). V was trimmed by 1 base and J by 8 bases, leaving 14 bases between them.

Points on this clonotype: Germline and junction disagree at one end, which may indicate a read error. Here the CDR3 DNA reads TGTGCCAGCAGCTCCCGACTTAGGACACGCCAGCACTTC. This codes for CASSSRLRTRQHF. The V call is TRBV6-2 or TRBV6-3, the J call TRBJ2-7; possibly TRBD1 for D (5 bases). Germline CDR1 reads MNHEY; CDR2 reads SVGEGT. The CDR3 extends over 13 amino acids.

This clonotype occurred a few times. J is TRBJ2-2 and V is TRBV5-4; D might be TRBD1 (7 bases). V lost 4 bases and J lost 1, with 14 bases in between. The CDR3 loop spans 16 amino acids. CDR1 SGHNT and CDR2 YYREEE come from the germline V gene (reference sequence). In nucleotides, the CDR3 is TGTGCCAGCAGCCCAGGCGGGACAGAGAACACCGGGGAGCTGTTTTTT. The encoded protein is CASSPGGTENTGELFF.

The CDR3 region is CATSGGARTGELFF. The CDR3 coding sequence is TGTGCCACCAGTGGGGGGGCCCGCACCGGGGAGCTGTTTTTT. The chain uses TRBV24-1 and TRBJ2-2; perhaps D is TRBD1 or TRBD2 (6 bases each). V lost 5 bases and J 4 bases, leaving 10 bases between the germline ends. The germline V gene encodes CDR1 KGHDR and CDR2 SFDVKD. This CDR3 has 14 amino acids.

This clonotype was counted ten times or more. The rearrangement links TRBV2 to TRBJ2-5; D ambiguous. Germline V CDR1 and CDR2: SNHLY, FYNNEI. This CDR3 contains 14 residues. V was shortened by 4 bases and J by 5 bases, with 14 bases between the two germline ends. CDR3 sequence reads: CASSVRPLKETQYF. The CDR3 coding sequence is TGTGCCAGCAGTGTTAGACCGTTAAAGGAGACCCAGTACTTC.

The chain couples TRBV18 to TRBJ1-5; possibly TRBD1 for D (5 bases). Germline assignment: CDR1 KGHSH and CDR2 LQKENI. The CDR3 extends over 14 amino acids. V lost 3 bases, J lost 6 bases, and 12 bases lay in between. The CDR3 bases are TGTGCCAGCTCACCGGGGGTGACGGGTCAGCCCCAGCATTTT. It translates to CASSPGVTGQPQHF.

The rearrangement links TRBV5-6 to TRBJ1-1; a possible D gene is TRBD1 (5 bases). V was shortened by 7 bases and J by 4 bases, with 14 bases between the two germline ends. Germline V gene lookup returns CDR1 SGHDT and CDR2 YYEEEE. The CDR3 is 13 amino acids. CDR3 region: CASVRGRGTEAFF. The CDR3 DNA reads as TGTGCCAGCGTAAGAGGGAGGGGCACTGAAGCTTTCTTT.

The sample holds a few counts of this clonotype. The genes are TRBV5-6 and TRBJ2-1, with D tentatively TRBD2 (5 bases). V shed 0 bases and J shed 7 bases, with 11 bases lying between them. The CDR3 sequence is 14 residues long. Germline assignment: CDR1 SGHDT and CDR2 YYEEEE. As DNA, the CDR3 is TGTGCCAGCAGCTTGGTGACTTGGGAGAATGAGCAGTTCTTC. This translates into CASSLVTWENEQFF.

V gene TRBV7-9 combines with J gene TRBJ1-6, with TRBD1 identical over 7 bases. The CDR3 extends over 15 amino acids. The ends lost 6 bases at V and 0 bases at J; junction bases unmatched: 2. Looked up from germline, CDR1 is SEHNR and CDR2 is FQNEAQ (reference sequence). The CDR3 bases are TGTGCCAGCAGTTGGGACAGCTCCTATAATTCACCCCTCCACTTT. Protein sequence: CASSWDSSYNSPLHF.

This clonotype was detected only a few times. The genes are TRBV27 and TRBJ1-1; weak D call: TRBD1 (5 bases). Germline V CDR1 and CDR2: MNHEY, SMNVEV (reference sequence). The CDR3 sequence is 13 residues long. V was shortened by 4 bases and J by 2 bases, with 8 bases between the two germline ends. As DNA, the CDR3 is TGTGCCAGCAGTTACGGGGCTAACACTGAAGCTTTCTTT. Translated: CASSYGANTEAFF.

The gene calls are TRBV20-1 and TRBJ1-2; D possibly corresponds to TRBD1 (5 bases). The V end was cut by 6 bases, the J end by 3 bases, with 17 bases between. The length of the CDR3 is 14 residues. Germline CDR1 DFQATT, CDR2 SNEGSKA (reference sequence). CDR3 region: CSARRVSGDYGYTF. In DNA, the CDR3 is TGCAGTGCCCGCAGGGTTAGCGGAGACTATGGCTACACCTTC.

There are a few counts of this clonotype. This chain joins TRBV6-1 and TRBJ2-7; D remains unclear. This CDR3 region has 13 residues. CDR1 is MNHNS, CDR2 SASEGT, per germline. Trimming took off 8 bases at V and 3 bases at J, with 14 bases between the two ends. Here the CDR3 reads CASLDGYRYEQYV. The CDR3 DNA reads TGTGCCAGCTTAGACGGCTACCGCTACGAGCAGTACGTC.

The J gene is TRBJ1-1, the V gene TRBV29-1; D is possibly TRBD1 (5 bases). Trimming stripped 6 bases from V and 1 base from J, with 12 bases between. The germline CDR1 and CDR2 sequences are SQVTM and ANQGSEA. This CDR3 region has 13 residues. CDR3 in amino acids: CSVPGRTNTEAFF. The CDR3 DNA follows: TGCAGCGTCCCGGGACGAACGAACACTGAAGCTTTCTTT.

This clonotype is a singleton in its sample. The rearrangement joins TRBV20-1 to TRBJ2-5, with 10 bases matching TRBD1. Germline V gene sequence: CDR1 DFQATT, CDR2 SNEGSKA (reference sequence). This CDR3 spans 13 amino acids. The V gene end was trimmed by 3 bases and the J gene end by 4 bases; junction bases not matched to a gene: 2. CDR3 nucleotide sequence: TGCAGTGCTAGTGACAGGGGGCGAGAGACCCAGTACTTC. It is translated as CSASDRGRETQYF.

The chain recombines TRBV27 with TRBJ2-7, with D possibly called TRBD1 or TRBD2 (5 bases each). V lost 2 bases and J lost 9, with 14 bases in between. Germline lookup yields CDR1 MNHEY and CDR2 SMNVEV (reference sequence). The CDR3 sequence is 13 residues long. CDR3 sequence: CASSLGPGSRQYF. For the CDR3, the DNA is TGTGCCAGCAGTTTAGGGCCAGGGAGCCGGCAGTACTTC.

V gene TRBV20-1 combines with J gene TRBJ2-3; D tentatively fits TRBD1 or TRBD2 (5 bases each). V was pared by 5 bases and J by 1 base, with 13 bases between. Germline V lookup: CDR1 DFQATT, CDR2 SNEGSKA (reference sequence). There are 14 residues in the CDR3. CDR3 sequence: CSAWLGDGTDTQYF. The CDR3 DNA is TGCAGTGCTTGGTTGGGGGACGGCACAGATACGCAGTATTTT.

The V gene is TRBV4-3, the J gene TRBJ2-3; 8 bases fit TRBD2. V gave up 4 bases and J gave up 6 bases; unmatched junction bases: 12. CDR1 and CDR2 from the germline V gene are LGHNA and YSLEER. The CDR3 contains 16 residues. The DNA for the CDR3 is TGCGCCAGCAGCCCCCGACGGGGGGGCGGGTCGGATACGCAGTATTTT. It translates to CASSPRRGGGSDTQYF.

This clonotype was seen more than once but under ten times. The genes are TRBV20-1 and TRBJ2-2; D uncertain. Per germline, CDR1 DFQATT and CDR2 SNEGSKA (reference sequence). V lost 0 bases and J lost 4, with 12 bases in between. CDR3 size: 15 residues. The CDR3 loop reads CSARDKGYFTGELFF. DNA of the CDR3: TGCAGTGCTAGAGATAAGGGCTACTTCACCGGGGAGCTGTTTTTT.

The sample holds a few counts of this clonotype. V is TRBV2 and J is TRBJ2-5; D call uncertain. The CDR3 totals 13 residues. V gave up 4 bases and J gave up 0 bases, with 6 bases separating them. Germline-derived CDR1 and CDR2 are SNHLY and FYNNEI. CDR3 nucleotide sequence: TGTGCCAGCAGTGGAGCCTACCAAGAGACCCAGTACTTC. It is translated as CASSGAYQETQYF.

This clonotype was seen a few times. The chain employs TRBV29-1 and TRBJ2-5; 8 positions agree with TRBD1. Germline V gene data show CDR1 as SQVTM and CDR2 as ANQGSEA. There are 14 residues in the CDR3. Trimming took 1 base from V and 5 from J; bases not matched to a gene: 6. The CDR3 region is CSVEVRTGRETQYF. The CDR3 nucleotides are TGCAGCGTTGAAGTCCGGACAGGGCGGGAGACCCAGTACTTC.

The chain carries TRBV7-2 and TRBJ2-5; 7 positions agree with TRBD1. This CDR3 contains 15 residues. With 3 bases clipped from V and 5 bases from J, the junction kept 9 bases outside the gene matches. Looked up from germline, CDR1 is SGHTA and CDR2 is FQGNSA. The CDR3 nucleotides are TGTGCCAGCAGCTTCGCGAAAGGGGGCGGCGAGACCCAGTACTTC. This codes for CASSFAKGGGETQYF.